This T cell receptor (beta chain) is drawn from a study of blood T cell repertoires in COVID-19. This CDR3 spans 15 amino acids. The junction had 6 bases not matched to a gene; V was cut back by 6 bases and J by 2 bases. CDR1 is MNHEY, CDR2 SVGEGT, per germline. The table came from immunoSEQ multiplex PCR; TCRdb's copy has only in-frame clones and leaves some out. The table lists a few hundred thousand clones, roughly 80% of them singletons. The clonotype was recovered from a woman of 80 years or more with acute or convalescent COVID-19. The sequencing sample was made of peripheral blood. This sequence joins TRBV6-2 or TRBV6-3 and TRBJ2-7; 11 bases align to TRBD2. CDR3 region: CASSLPGLAAYEQYF. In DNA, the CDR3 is TGTGCCAGCAGCCTACCGGGACTAGCGGCCTACGAGCAGTACTTC.